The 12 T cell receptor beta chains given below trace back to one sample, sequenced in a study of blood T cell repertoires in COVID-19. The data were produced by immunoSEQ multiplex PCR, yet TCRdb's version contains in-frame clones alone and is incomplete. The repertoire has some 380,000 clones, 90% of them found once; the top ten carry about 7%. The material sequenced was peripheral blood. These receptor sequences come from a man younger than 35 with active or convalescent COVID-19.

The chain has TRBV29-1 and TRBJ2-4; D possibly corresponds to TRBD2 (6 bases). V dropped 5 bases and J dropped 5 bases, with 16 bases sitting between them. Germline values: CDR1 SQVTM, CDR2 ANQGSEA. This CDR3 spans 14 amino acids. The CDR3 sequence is CSVRDSNVQNIQYF. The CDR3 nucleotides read TGCAGCGTTCGGGACTCCAACGTCCAAAACATTCAGTACTTC.

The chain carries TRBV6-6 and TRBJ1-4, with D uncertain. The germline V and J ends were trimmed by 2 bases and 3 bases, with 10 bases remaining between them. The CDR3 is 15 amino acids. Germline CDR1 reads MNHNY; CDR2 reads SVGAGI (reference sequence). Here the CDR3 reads CASSYPTYSNEKLFF. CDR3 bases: TGTGCCAGCAGTTACCCGACATACTCTAATGAAAAACTGTTTTTT.

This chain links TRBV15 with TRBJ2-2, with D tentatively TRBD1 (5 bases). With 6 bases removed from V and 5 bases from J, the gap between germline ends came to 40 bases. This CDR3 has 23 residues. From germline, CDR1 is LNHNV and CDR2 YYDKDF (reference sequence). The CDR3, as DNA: TGTGCCACCAGTATTAGAGCTATTAGGGGTGGGTCCAGCGCAATAGCAAGGACCGGGGAGCTGTTTTTT. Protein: CATSIRAIRGGSSAIARTGELFF.

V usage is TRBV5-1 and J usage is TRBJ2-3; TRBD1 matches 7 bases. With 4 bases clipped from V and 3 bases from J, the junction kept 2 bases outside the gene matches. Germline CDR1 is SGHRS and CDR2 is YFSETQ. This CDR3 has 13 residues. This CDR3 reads CASSRDRTDTQYF. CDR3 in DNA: TGCGCCAGCAGCAGGGACAGAACAGATACGCAGTATTTT.

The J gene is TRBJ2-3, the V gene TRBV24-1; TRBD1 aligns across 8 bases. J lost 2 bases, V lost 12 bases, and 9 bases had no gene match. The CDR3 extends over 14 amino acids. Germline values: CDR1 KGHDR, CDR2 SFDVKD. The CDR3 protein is CAAAGQGHTDTQYF. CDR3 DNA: TGTGCCGCAGCAGGACAGGGTCACACAGATACGCAGTATTTT.

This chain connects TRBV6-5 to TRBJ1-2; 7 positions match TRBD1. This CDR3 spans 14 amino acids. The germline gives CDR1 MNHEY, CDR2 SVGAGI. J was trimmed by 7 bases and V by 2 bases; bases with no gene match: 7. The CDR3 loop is CASSYGEGALGYTF. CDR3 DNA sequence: TGTGCCAGCAGTTACGGAGAGGGGGCGCTTGGCTACACCTTC.

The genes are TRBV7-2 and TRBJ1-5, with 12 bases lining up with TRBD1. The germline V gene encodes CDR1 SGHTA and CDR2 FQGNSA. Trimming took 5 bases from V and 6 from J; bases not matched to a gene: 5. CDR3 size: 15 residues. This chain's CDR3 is CASSRDRGPSQPQHF. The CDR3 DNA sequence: TGTGCCAGCAGCCGGGACAGGGGGCCCTCTCAGCCCCAGCATTTT.

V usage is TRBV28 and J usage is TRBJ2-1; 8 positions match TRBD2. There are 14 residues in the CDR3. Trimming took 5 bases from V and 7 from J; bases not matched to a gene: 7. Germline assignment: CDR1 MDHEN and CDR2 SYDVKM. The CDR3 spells CASSLAGGWNEQFF. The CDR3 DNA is TGTGCCAGCAGTCTCGCGGGAGGATGGAATGAGCAGTTCTTC.

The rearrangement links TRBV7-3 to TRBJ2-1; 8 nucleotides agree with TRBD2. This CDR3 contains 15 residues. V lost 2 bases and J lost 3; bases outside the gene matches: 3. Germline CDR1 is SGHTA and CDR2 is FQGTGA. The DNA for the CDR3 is TGTGCCAGCAGCTTATTAGCGGGGAGCTACAATGAGCAGTTCTTC. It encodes CASSLLAGSYNEQFF.

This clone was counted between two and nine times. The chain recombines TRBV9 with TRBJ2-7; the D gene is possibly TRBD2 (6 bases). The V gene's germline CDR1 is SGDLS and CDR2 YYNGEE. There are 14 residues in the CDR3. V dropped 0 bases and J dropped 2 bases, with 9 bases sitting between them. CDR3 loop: CASSVDGSAYEQYF. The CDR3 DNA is TGTGCCAGCAGCGTAGACGGGAGCGCCTACGAGCAGTACTTC.

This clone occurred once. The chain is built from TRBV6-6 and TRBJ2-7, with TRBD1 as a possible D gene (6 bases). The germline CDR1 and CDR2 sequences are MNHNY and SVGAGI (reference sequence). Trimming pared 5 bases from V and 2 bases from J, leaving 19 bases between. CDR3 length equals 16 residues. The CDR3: CASSPPPDRSTYEQYF. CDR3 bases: TGTGCCAGCAGTCCGCCCCCGGACAGATCGACCTACGAGCAGTACTTC.

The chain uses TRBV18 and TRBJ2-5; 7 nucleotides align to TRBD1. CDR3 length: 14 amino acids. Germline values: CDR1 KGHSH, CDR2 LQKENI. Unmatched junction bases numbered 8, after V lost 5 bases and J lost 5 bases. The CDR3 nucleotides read TGTGCCAGCTCAAAGGGGACAGCTCGGGAGACCCAGTACTTC. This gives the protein CASSKGTARETQYF.